The rows below give T cell receptor beta chains drawn from one sample of a study. TCRdb analysed the 5' RACE reads with MiXCR anew, one entry per CDR3 protein. The sample shows 40,000 to 65,000 distinct CDR3 sequences, almost 25% of them seen only once. The specimen was tumor-infiltrating naive CD4+ T cells sorted from the breast tumor. The receptors were gathered from a female donor with breast cancer. CDR3s include the opening cysteine and the closing phenylalanine or tryptophan.

>TRBJ1-1|TRBV10-3
CAIMGHENTEAFF
>TRBJ2-1|TRBV19
CASSIGGDPNEQFF
>TRBJ2-7|TRBV20-1
CSARAGQYEQYF
>TRBJ2-4|TRBV12-3/TRBV12-4
CASRTREEGNIQYF
>TRBJ1-3|TRBV7-7
CASSLGGTGNTIYF
>TRBJ1-2|TRBV15
CATSRSRAVNYGYTF
>TRBJ2-5|TRBV27
CASSLRALETQYF
>TRBJ2-7|TRBV6-2/TRBV6-3
CASTLPGLAGLDEQYF
>TRBJ1-2|TRBV5-1
CASSLGGLGYGYTF
>TRBJ1-2|TRBV20-1
CSASQGSPVDGYTF
>TRBJ1-6|TRBV12-3/TRBV12-4
CASKSFLDSNSPLHF
>TRBJ2-3|TRBV7-3
CASSRGTRADTQYF
>TRBJ2-4|TRBV12-3/TRBV12-4
CASSPGTGTIQYF
>TRBJ1-2|TRBV5-6
CASSLAQGRGYTF
>TRBJ2-1|TRBV10-3
CAISEGGSHNEQFF
>TRBJ2-7|TRBV6-5
CASRTGAGVYEQYF
>TRBJ2-6|TRBV20-1
CSARGGSGANVLTF
>TRBJ1-6|TRBV12-3/TRBV12-4
CASTLTGYNSPLHF
>TRBJ1-1|TRBV6-5
CASSNPGTGGKKAFF
>TRBJ2-1|TRBV27
CASSFSGRGYNEQFF
>TRBJ1-1|TRBV20-1
CSASARTDNTEAFF
>TRBJ1-2|TRBV24-1
CATRQGANYGYTF
>TRBJ1-4|TRBV5-1
CASSDSGTGSEKLFF
>TRBJ1-6|TRBV12-3/TRBV12-4
CASSSRKFEGSPLHF
>TRBJ2-2|TRBV7-2
CASSLDYATGELFF
>TRBJ1-1|TRBV18
CASPPPSGGAGIEAFF
>TRBJ2-7|TRBV29-1
CSVFPGLAGGSSYEQYF
>TRBJ1-2|TRBV12-3/TRBV12-4
CASSFGRYGYTF